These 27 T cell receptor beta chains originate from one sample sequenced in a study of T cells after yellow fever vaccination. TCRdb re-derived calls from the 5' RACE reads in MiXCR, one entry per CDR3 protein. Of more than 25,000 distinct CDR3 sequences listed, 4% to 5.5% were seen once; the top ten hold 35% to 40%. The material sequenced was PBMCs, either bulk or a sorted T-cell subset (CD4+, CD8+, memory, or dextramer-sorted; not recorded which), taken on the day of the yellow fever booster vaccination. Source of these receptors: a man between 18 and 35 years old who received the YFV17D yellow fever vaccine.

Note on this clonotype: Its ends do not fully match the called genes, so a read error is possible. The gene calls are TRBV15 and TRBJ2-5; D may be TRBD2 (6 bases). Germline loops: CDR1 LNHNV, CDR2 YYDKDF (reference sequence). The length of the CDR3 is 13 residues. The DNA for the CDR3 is TGTGCCACCGGCAGCGGGTACCAAGAGACCCAGTACTTC. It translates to CATGSGYQETQYF.

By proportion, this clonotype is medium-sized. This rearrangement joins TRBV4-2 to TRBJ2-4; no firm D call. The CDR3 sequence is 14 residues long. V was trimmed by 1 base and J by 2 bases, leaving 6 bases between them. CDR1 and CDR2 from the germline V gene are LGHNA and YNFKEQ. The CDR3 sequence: CASSQGASKNIQYF. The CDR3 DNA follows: TGTGCCAGCAGCCAAGGGGCGTCCAAAAACATTCAGTACTTC.

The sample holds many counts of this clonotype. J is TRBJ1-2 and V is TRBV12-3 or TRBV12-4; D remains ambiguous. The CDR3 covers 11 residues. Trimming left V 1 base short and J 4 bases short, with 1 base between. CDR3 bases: TGTGCCAGCAGTTTAGGCTATGGCTACACCTTC. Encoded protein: CASSLGYGYTF.

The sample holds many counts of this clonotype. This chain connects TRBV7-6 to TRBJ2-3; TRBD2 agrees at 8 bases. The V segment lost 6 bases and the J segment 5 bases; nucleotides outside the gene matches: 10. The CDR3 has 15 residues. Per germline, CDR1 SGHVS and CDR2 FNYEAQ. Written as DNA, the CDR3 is TGTGCCAGCAGTTCCCGGGGGGGGCACGGAGATACGCAGTATTTT. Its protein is CASSSRGGHGDTQYF.

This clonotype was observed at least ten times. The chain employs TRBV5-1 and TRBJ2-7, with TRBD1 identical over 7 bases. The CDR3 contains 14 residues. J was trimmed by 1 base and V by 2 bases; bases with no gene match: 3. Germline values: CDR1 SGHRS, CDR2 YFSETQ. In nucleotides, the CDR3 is TGCGCCAGCAGCTTCCCGGGACAGTCCTACGAGCAGTACTTC. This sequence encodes CASSFPGQSYEQYF.

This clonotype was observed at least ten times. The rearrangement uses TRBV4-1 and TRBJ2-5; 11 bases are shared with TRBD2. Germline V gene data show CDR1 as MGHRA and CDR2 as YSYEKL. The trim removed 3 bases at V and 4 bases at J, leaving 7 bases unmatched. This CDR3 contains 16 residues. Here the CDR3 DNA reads TGCGCCAGCAGCCAGATCGTAGCGGGGGGGCGAGAGACCCAGTACTTC. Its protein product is CASSQIVAGGRETQYF.

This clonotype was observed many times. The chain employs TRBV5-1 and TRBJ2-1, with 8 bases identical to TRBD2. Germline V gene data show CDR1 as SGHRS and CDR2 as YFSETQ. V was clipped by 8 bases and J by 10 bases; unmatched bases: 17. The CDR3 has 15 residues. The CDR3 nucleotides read TGCGCCAGTATGGCCGGGGGGGGCGGTTCCCCCGAGCAGTTCTTC. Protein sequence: CASMAGGGGSPEQFF.

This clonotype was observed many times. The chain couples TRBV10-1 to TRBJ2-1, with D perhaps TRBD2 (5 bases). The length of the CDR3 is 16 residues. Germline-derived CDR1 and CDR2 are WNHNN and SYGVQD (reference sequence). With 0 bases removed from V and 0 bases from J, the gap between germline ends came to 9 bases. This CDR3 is CASSESPGGSYNEQFF. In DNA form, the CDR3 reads TGCGCCAGCAGTGAGTCGCCCGGAGGCTCCTACAATGAGCAGTTCTTC.

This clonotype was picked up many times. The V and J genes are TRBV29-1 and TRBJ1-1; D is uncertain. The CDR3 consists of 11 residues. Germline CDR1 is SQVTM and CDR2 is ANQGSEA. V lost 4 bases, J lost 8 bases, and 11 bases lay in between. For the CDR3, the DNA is TGCAGCGTTGTGCCCGGAGGGGAAGCTTTCTTT. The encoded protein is CSVVPGGEAFF.

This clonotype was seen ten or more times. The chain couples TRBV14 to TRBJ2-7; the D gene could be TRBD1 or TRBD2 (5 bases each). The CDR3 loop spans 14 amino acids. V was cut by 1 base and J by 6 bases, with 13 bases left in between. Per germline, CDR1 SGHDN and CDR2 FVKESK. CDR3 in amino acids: CASSQGLGVGEQYF. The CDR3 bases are TGTGCCAGCAGCCAAGGTCTGGGGGTAGGCGAGCAGTACTTC. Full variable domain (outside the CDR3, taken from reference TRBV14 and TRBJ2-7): EAGVTQFPSHSVIEKGQTVTLRCDPISGHDNLYWYRRVMGKEIKFLLHFVKESKQDESGMPNNRFLAERTGGTYSTLKVQPAELEDSGVYFCASSQGLGVGEQYFGPGTRLTVT.

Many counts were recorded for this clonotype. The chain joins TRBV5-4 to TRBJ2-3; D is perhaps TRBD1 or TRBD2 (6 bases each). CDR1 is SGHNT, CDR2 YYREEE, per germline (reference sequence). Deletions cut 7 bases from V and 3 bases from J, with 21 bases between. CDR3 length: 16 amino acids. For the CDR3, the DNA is TGTGCCAGCGGACGGAGGGGGGCCGGTGTGACAGATACGCAGTATTTT. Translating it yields CASGRRGAGVTDTQYF.

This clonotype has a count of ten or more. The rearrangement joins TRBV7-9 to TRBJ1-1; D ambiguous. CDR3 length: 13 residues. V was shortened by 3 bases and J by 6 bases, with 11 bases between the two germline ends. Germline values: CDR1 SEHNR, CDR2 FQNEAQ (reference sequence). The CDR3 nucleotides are TGTGCCAGCAGCTTCCCCGGCACCCCTGAAGCTTTCTTT. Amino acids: CASSFPGTPEAFF.

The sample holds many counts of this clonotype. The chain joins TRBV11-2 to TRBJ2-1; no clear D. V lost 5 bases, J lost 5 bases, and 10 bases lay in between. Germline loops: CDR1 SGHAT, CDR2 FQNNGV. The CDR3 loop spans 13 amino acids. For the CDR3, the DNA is TGTGCCAGCAGCCAGGCGCGTCACAATGAGCAGTTCTTC. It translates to CASSQARHNEQFF.

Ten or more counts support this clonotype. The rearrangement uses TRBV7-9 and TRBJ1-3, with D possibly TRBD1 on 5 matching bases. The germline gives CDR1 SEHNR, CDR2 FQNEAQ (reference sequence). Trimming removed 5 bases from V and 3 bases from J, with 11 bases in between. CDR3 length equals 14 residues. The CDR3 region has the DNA TGTGCCAGCAGCCTCGGGACCGTTGGAAACACCATATATTTT. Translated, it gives CASSLGTVGNTIYF.

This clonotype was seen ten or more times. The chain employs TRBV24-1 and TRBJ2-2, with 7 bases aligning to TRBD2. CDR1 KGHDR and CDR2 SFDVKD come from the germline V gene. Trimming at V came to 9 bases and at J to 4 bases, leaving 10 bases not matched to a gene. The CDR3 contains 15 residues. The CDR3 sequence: CATAPYGGITGELFF. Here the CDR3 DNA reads TGTGCCACCGCGCCCTACGGGGGGATCACCGGGGAGCTGTTTTTT.

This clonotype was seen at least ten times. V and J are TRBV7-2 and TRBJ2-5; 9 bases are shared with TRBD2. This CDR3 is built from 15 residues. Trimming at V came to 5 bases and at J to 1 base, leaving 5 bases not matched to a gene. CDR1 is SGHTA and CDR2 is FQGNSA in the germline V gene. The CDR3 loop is CASSGVSGGQETQYF. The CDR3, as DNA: TGTGCCAGCAGCGGCGTTAGCGGGGGCCAAGAGACCCAGTACTTC.

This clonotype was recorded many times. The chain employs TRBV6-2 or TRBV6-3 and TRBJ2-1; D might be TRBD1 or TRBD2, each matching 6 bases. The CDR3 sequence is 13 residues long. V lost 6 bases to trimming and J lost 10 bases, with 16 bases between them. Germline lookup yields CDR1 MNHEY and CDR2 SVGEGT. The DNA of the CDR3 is TGTGCCAGCAGCTACCGGGGGCGTCGAGAGCAGTTCTTC. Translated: CASSYRGRREQFF.

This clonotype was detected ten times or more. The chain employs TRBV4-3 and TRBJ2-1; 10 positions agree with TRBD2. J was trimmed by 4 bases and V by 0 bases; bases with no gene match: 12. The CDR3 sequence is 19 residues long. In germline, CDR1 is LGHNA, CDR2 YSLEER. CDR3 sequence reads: CASSQDFTPGLAHYNEQFF. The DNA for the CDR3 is TGCGCCAGCAGCCAAGACTTCACACCGGGACTAGCGCATTACAATGAGCAGTTCTTC.

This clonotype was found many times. CDR3 sequence reads: CASSLTSGGVQFF. The CDR3 DNA follows: TGTGCCAGCAGCTTAACCAGCGGGGGCGTGCAGTTCTTC. The V call is TRBV7-2, the J call TRBJ2-1; TRBD2 aligns across 8 bases. The germline CDR1 and CDR2 sequences are SGHTA and FQGNSA. This CDR3 comprises 13 residues. V gave up 2 bases and J gave up 12 bases; unmatched junction bases: 6. Drawing the rest from reference TRBV7-2 and TRBJ2-1, the complete variable domain is GAGVSQSPSNKVTEKGKDVELRCDPISGHTALYWYRQSLGQGLEFLIYFQGNSAPDKSGLPSDRFSAERTGGSVSTLTIQRTQQEDSAVYLCASSLTSGGVQFFGPGTRLTVL.

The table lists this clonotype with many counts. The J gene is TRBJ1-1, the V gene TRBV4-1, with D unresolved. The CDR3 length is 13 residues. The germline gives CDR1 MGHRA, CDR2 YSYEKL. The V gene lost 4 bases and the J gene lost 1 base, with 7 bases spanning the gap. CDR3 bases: TGCGCCAGCAGCCCCCGGGAGAACACTGAAGCTTTCTTT. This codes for CASSPRENTEAFF.

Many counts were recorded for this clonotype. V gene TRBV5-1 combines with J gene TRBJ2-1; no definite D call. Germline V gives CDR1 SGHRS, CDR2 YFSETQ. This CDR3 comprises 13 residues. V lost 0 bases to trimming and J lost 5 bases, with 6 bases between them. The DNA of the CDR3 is TGCGCCAGCAGCTTGGAAGCGCACAATGAGCAGTTCTTC. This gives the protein CASSLEAHNEQFF.

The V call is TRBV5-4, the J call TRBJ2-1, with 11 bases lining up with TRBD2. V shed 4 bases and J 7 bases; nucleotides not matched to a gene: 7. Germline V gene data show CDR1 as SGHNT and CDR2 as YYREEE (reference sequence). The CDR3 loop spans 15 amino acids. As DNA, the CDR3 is TGTGCCAGCAGCCGTAGCGGGGGGGCCCGGAATGAGCAGTTCTTC. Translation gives CASSRSGGARNEQFF.

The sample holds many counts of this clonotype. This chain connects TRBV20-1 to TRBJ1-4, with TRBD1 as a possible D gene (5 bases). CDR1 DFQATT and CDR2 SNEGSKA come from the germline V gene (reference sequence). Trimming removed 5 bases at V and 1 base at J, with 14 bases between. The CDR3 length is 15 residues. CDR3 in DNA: TGCAGTGCTCCCCCGTCGGGGGGAACTAATGAAAAACTGTTTTTT. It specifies CSAPPSGGTNEKLFF.

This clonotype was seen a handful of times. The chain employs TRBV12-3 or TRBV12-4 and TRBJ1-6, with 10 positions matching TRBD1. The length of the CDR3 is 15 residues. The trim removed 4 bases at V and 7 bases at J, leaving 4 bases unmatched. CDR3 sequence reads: CASSSGQGGNSPLHF. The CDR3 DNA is TGTGCCAGCAGTTCAGGACAGGGGGGAAATTCACCCCTCCACTTT.

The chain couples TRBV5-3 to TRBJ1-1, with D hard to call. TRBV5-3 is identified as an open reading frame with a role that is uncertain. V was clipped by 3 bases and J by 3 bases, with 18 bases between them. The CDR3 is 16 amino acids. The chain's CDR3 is CARSSRSPGKDTEAFF. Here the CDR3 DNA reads TGTGCCAGAAGCTCTAGGTCGCCGGGGAAGGACACTGAAGCTTTCTTT.

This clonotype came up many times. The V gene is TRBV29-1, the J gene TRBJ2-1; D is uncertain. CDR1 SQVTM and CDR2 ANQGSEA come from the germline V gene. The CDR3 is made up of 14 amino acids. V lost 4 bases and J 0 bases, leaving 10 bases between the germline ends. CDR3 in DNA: TGCAGCGTTGTCGAGATCGGCTCCTACAATGAGCAGTTCTTC. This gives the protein CSVVEIGSYNEQFF.

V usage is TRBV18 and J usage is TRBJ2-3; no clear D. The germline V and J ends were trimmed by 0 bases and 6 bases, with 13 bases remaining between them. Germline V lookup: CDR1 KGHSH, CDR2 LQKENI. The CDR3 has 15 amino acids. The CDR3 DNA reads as TGTGCCAGCTCACCACCCGCCCCGATCCCCGATACGCAGTATTTT. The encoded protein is CASSPPAPIPDTQYF.